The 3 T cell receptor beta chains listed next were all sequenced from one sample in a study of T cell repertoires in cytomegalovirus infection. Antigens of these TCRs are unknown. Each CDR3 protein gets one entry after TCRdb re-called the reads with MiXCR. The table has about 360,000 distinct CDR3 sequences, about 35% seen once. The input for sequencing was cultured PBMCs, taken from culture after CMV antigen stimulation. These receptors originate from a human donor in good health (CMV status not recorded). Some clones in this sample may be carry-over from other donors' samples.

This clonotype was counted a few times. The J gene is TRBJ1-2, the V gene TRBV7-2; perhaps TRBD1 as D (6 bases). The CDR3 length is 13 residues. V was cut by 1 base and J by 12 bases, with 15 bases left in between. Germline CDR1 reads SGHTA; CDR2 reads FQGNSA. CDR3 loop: CASSLVSTGTHTF. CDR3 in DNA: TGTGCCAGCAGCTTAGTATCGACAGGCACCCACACCTTC.

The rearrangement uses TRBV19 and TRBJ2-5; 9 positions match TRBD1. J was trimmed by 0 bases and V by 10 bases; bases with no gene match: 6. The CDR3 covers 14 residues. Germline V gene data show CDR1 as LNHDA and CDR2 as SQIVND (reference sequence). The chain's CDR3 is CATKGTGYQETQYF. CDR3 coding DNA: TGTGCCACCAAAGGGACAGGGTACCAAGAGACCCAGTACTTC.

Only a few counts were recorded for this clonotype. DNA for the CDR3: TGTGCCAGCGGGCTTAGGGGGTCCTACGAGCAGTACGTC. This encodes CASGLRGSYEQYV. This chain links TRBV2 with TRBJ2-7, with D perhaps matching TRBD1 (6 bases). Germline CDR1 SNHLY, CDR2 FYNNEI. Trimming pared 8 bases from V and 1 base from J, leaving 12 bases between. The CDR3 has 13 amino acids.